This T cell receptor (beta chain) is from a study of cytomegalovirus exposure and HLA in healthy donors. Regarding the study as a whole: Within the data, a cluster of highly shared sequence variants was likely a sequencing artifact.

PCR employed 60 Vbeta and 13 Jbeta primers. TCRdb's table, derived via immunoSEQ multiplex PCR, lists solely in-frame clones and lacks some. The sample lists 100,000 to 150,000 clones; approximately 80% were seen once. As for this clone: The antigen remains undetermined.

V lost 4 bases to trimming and J lost 4 bases; unmatched junction nucleotides: 6. The CDR3 is 15 residues long. Germline V gene data show CDR1 as SGHAT and CDR2 as FQNNGV. The TCR originated in a man aged 18 to 30 in good health and CMV-seropositive. The chain is built from TRBV11-2 and TRBJ1-4; TRBD1 matches at 7 bases. The sample was PBMCs. The chain's CDR3 is CASSSRTGFNEKLFF. CDR3 nucleotides: TGTGCCAGCAGCTCCCGGACAGGCTTTAATGAAAAACTGTTTTTT.